This T cell receptor (beta chain) was profiled in a study of brain T cells in children with intractable seizures (dated by TCRdb to the early 2020s). About the investigation overall: Resected brain tissue from 50 or so pediatric epilepsy surgery cases was initially screened for immune gene transcripts with a NanoString immunology panel. Among the 12 selected surgery cases, eight also had pre-surgery blood sequenced, leaving four with brain tissue only. Findings and caveats that apply to the study as a whole: Because sequencing depth was different between pre-surgery and post-surgery blood, clones absent from the pre-surgery sample may reflect undersampling. The patients' HCMV serostatus was not known, and viral specificity was inferred solely from CDR3 sequence similarity.

TCR beta chain sequences were generated from genomic DNA using the immunoSEQ assay. Concerning the study's data processing: CDR3 sequences that did not begin with the conserved framework cysteine at position 104 were removed manually. Clonality was calculated as one minus the normalized Shannon's Diversity Index, with values ranging from 0 (maximal diversity) to 1 (oligoclonal). Chi-squared comparison-of-proportions tests were used to check whether the frequency of the same CDR3 differed between samples, for example brain versus blood. Public clonotypes were identified through searches of immuneACCESS, and similarity to known antiviral clonotypes was evaluated with the VDJdb browser. The source is immuneACCESS, and TCRdb retained only in-frame sequences with V and J called. Part of the clones is not carried over; for the studies checked, unresolved V genes explain less than half of this, and the remainder is unexplained. That table gives V, J and clone size, and the DNA gave D and trimming. This sample lists about 350,000 clones; over 90% were detected once. The ten biggest clones cover 5.7% of the sample.

In light of the paper, this sample's time point label describes: blood from clinic visit 5 months post-surgery; TSC patient then seizure free. Surgery cases with the highest brain T cell transcript signatures were selected for TCR beta chain sequencing of brain tissue and, where available, blood. Patients had been treated with at least one anti-epileptic drug before surgery. The TCR-sequenced patients were children whose drug-resistant epilepsy was caused by tuberous sclerosis complex, focal cortical dysplasia, Rasmussen encephalitis or hemimegalencephaly. The Monarch genomic DNA purification kit was used to extract bulk genomic DNA from unsorted brain tissue and whole blood. Worth noting for this clone: The specificity of this receptor is unknown. Base qualities are not at hand, and no much larger clone is one base apart.

In the germline V gene, CDR1 corresponds to SGHDT and CDR2 to YYEEEE. Trimming takes 4 bases off V and 9 bases off J; junction bases not matched to a gene: 12. The CDR3 sequence holds 16 residues, the cysteine and phenylalanine included. CDR3 DNA only is kept here, 48 bases in frame from base 1. Specimen: peripheral blood, collected roughly 5 months after surgery. The sequence derives from a boy younger than two with tuberous sclerosis and intractable seizures. Here the chain combines TRBV5-6 and TRBJ2-1, and 11 junction bases match TRBD2. The DNA is as follows: TGTGCCAGCAGCCCAGAACTAGCGGGGGCTCAAGGTGAGCAGTTCTTC. Translated, this is CASSPELAGAQGEQFF.